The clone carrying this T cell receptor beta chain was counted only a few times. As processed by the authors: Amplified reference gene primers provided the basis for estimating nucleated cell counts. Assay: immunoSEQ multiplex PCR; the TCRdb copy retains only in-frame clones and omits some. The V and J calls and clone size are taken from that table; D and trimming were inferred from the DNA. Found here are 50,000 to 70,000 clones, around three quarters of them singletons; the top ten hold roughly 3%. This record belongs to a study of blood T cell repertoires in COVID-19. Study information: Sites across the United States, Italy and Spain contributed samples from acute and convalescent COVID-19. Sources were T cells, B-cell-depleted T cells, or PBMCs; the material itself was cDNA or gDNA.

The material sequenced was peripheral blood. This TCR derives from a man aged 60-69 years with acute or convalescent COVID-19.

The CDR3 DNA reads as TGTGCCAGCAGTCGCTCGAATCCCACAGGGAGCCTGTTTTTT. Its protein product is CASSRSNPTGSLFF. The chain joins TRBV6-5 to TRBJ1-4, with TRBD1 as a possible D gene (6 bases). Trimming stripped 5 bases from V and 14 bases from J, with 21 bases between. This CDR3 is built from 14 residues. The germline gives CDR1 MNHEY, CDR2 SVGAGI.